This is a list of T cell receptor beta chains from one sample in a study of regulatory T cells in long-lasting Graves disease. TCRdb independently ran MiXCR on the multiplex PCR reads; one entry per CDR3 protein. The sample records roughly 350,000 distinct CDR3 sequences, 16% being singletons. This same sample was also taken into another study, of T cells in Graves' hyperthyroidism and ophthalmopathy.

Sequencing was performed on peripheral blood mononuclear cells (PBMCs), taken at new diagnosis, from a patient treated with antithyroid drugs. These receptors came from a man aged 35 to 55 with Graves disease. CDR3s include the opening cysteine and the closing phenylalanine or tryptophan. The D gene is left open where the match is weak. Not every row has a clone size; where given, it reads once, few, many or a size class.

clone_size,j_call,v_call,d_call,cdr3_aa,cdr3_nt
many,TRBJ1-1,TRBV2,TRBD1,CASSGGDRGQADTEAFF,TGTGCCAGCAGTGGCGGGGACAGGGGGCAAGCGGACACTGAAGCTTTCTTT
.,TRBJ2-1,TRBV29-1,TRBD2,CSVGRNNEQFF,TGCAGCGTCGGGAGGAACAATGAGCAGTTCTTC
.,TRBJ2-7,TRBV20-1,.,CSARPVSFSYEQYF,TGCAGTGCTAGGCCCGTTTCCTTCTCCTACGAGCAGTACTTC
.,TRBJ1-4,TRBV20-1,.,CSARSIPEKLFF,TGCAGTGCTAGAAGTATTCCGGAAAAACTGTTTTTT
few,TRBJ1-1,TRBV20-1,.,CSGPGGAGNTEAFF,TGCAGTGGGCCAGGCGGGGCGGGGAACACTGAAGCTTTCTTT
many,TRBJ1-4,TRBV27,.,CASASTGIMAEKLFF,TGTGCCAGCGCCTCCACAGGGATCATGGCTGAAAAACTGTTTTTT
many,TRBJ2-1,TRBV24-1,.,CATSDVNDIIEQFF,TGTGCCACCAGTGATGTCAACGACATCATAGAGCAGTTCTTC
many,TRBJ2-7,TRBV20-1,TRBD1,CSARVRTGGYEQYF,TGCAGTGCTAGAGTGCGGACAGGGGGCTACGAGCAGTACTTC
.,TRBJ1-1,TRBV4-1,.,CASSQAGRRVVWENTEAFF,TGCGCCAGCAGCCAAGCGGGAAGGCGGGTGGTCTGGGAGAACACTGAAGCTTTCTTT
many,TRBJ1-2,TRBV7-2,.,CASSWGAFGYGYTF,TGTGCCAGCAGCTGGGGGGCTTTCGGCTATGGCTACACCTTC
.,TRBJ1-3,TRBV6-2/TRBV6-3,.,CASSPGDSGNTIYF,TGTGCCAGCAGCCCAGGTGACTCTGGAAACACCATATATTTT
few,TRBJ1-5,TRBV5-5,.,CASSWGVDRFNQPQHF,TGTGCCAGCAGCTGGGGGGTGGACAGATTCAATCAGCCCCAGCATTTT
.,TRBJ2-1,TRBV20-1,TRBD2,CSARGLAGNEQFF,TGCAGTGCTAGAGGACTAGCGGGGAATGAGCAGTTCTTC
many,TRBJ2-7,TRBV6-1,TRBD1,CASSESGTVTYEQYF,TGTGCCAGCAGTGAGTCCGGGACAGTTACCTACGAGCAGTACTTC
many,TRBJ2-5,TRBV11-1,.,CASSLEVGKTQYF,TGTGCCAGCAGCTTAGAGGTCGGAAAGACCCAGTACTTC
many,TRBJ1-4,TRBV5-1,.,CASSEGRANEKLFF,TGCGCCAGCAGCGAGGGGCGGGCTAATGAAAAACTGTTTTTT
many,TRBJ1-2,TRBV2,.,CASSGRTVGYTF,TGTGCCAGCAGTGGGCGGACGGTGGGCTACACCTTC
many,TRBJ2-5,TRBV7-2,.,CASSFVGTGSETQYF,TGTGCCAGCAGCTTCGTTGGAACAGGGTCGGAGACCCAGTACTTC